A single sample is the source of the 32 T cell receptor beta chains below, sequenced in a study of T cells in Graves' hyperthyroidism and ophthalmopathy. TCR beta CDR3 regions were amplified from RNA. When the TCR CDR3 underwent first-round RT-PCR, the HTBI primer set was used. TCRdb called the multiplex PCR reads again in MiXCR, with one record for every CDR3 protein. The data contain fewer than 250,000 distinct CDR3 sequences, approximately 23% of them seen just once; the ten biggest clones take up about a third. Sequencing input: blood. The receptors were gathered from a middle-aged woman with Graves' ophthalmopathy.

This chain joins TRBV6-4 and TRBJ2-7; no clear D gene. The CDR3 is 15 residues long. V was clipped by 0 bases and J by 2 bases, with 11 bases between them. Per the germline V gene, CDR1 is MRHNA and CDR2 is SNTAGT. The CDR3 region is CASSDSGSRPYEQYF. The CDR3 region has the DNA TGTGCCAGCAGTGACTCAGGAAGCCGACCCTACGAGCAGTACTTC.

The gene calls are TRBV12-3 or TRBV12-4 and TRBJ2-7; 10 nucleotides agree with TRBD2. V dropped 6 bases and J dropped 2; count of bases not matched to a gene: 7. The CDR3 has 15 residues. The DNA for the CDR3 is TGTGCCAGCAGCCATACCGGGACTAGCGCCTACGAGCAGTACTTC. Its translation: CASSHTGTSAYEQYF.

In its sample, this clonotype was seen many times. The V gene is TRBV25-1, the J gene TRBJ1-1; unclear D gene. V gave up 7 bases and J gave up 0 bases, with 12 bases separating them. The germline gives CDR1 MGHDK, CDR2 SYGVNS. This CDR3 is 14 amino acids long. CDR3 in amino acids: CASKGGSMNTEAFF. The CDR3 DNA is TGTGCCAGCAAGGGCGGAAGCATGAACACTGAAGCTTTCTTT.

This clonotype was detected ten times or more. The rearrangement joins TRBV9 to TRBJ1-1, with TRBD1 as a possible D gene (5 bases). Trimming pared 0 bases from V and 4 bases from J, leaving 13 bases between. Germline CDR1 reads SGDLS; CDR2 reads YYNGEE. The CDR3 is 15 amino acids. CDR3 sequence (DNA): TGTGCCAGCAGCGTAGGGGGCCTATCCGGCACTGAAGCTTTCTTT. Translated: CASSVGGLSGTEAFF.

This chain uses TRBV7-2 with TRBJ2-5; possibly TRBD1 for D (6 bases). Trimming took 1 base from V and 2 from J, leaving 14 bases between them. The CDR3 runs to 16 residues. Germline V gives CDR1 SGHTA, CDR2 FQGNSA. CDR3 loop: CASSLGPGRGQETQYF. In DNA, the CDR3 is TGTGCCAGCAGCTTAGGGCCGGGAAGGGGGCAAGAGACCCAGTACTTC.

This clonotype was picked up many times. The V and J genes are TRBV5-1 and TRBJ2-7; the D gene is possibly TRBD1 (6 bases). The V end was cut by 4 bases, the J end by 2 bases, with 16 bases between. Per the germline V gene, CDR1 is SGHRS and CDR2 is YFSETQ. This CDR3 spans 15 amino acids. For the CDR3, the DNA is TGCGCCAGCAGCCCCGACACAGGGCCCACCTACGAGCAGTACTTC. Amino acid sequence: CASSPDTGPTYEQYF.

This clonotype showed up many times. This chain connects TRBV12-3 or TRBV12-4 to TRBJ2-7; possible D gene TRBD2, 5 bases. The CDR3 contains 12 residues. V was shortened by 4 bases and J by 5 bases, with 9 bases between the two germline ends. The CDR3 sequence: CASSSLAHEQYF. The CDR3 nucleotides read TGTGCCAGCAGTTCCCTAGCCCACGAGCAGTACTTC.

This clonotype was observed a handful of times. J is TRBJ2-7 and V is TRBV5-1; D call uncertain. The CDR3 consists of 14 residues. Germline lookup yields CDR1 SGHRS and CDR2 YFSETQ. The germline V and J ends were trimmed by 0 bases and 2 bases, with 9 bases remaining between them. Here the CDR3 reads CASSLDATAYEQYF. CDR3 coding DNA: TGCGCCAGCAGCTTGGATGCCACCGCCTACGAGCAGTACTTC. The full variable domain, rest sourced from reference TRBV5-1 and TRBJ2-7, is KAGVTQTPRYLIKTRGQQVTLSCSPISGHRSVSWYQQTPGQGLQFLFEYFSETQRNKGNFPGRFSGRQFSNSRSEMNVSTLELGDSALYLCASSLDATAYEQYFGPGTRLTVT.

This clonotype was detected many times. V usage is TRBV6-2 or TRBV6-3 and J usage is TRBJ2-4, with a possible D match to TRBD2 (6 bases). With 6 bases removed from V and 3 bases from J, the gap between germline ends came to 15 bases. The CDR3 covers 15 residues. Germline CDR1 reads MNHEY; CDR2 reads SVGEGT. CDR3 protein: CASRPGGSGKNIQYF. The DNA for the CDR3 is TGTGCCAGCAGACCCGGGGGATCTGGCAAAAACATTCAGTACTTC.

This clonotype showed up many times. The chain uses TRBV18 and TRBJ1-5; D ambiguous. Germline lookup yields CDR1 KGHSH and CDR2 LQKENI. V was pared by 1 base and J by 6 bases, with 13 bases between. The CDR3 is made up of 15 amino acids. CDR3 DNA sequence: TGTGCCAGCTCACCACTGTCGGGCAGAGGTCAGCCCCAGCATTTT. It specifies CASSPLSGRGQPQHF.

The table lists this clonotype with many counts. This chain uses TRBV14 with TRBJ2-7; perhaps TRBD1 as D (5 bases). Trimming stripped 4 bases from V and 0 bases from J, with 10 bases between. CDR1 and CDR2 from the germline V gene are SGHDN and FVKESK. The CDR3 runs to 14 residues. The CDR3 DNA reads as TGTGCCAGCAGCCGGGAAGGGGACTCCTACGAGCAGTACTTC. This sequence encodes CASSREGDSYEQYF.

This chain uses TRBV5-1 with TRBJ2-5; no clear D gene. The ends were cut back, 1 base at V and 5 bases at J, with 9 bases in the middle. There are 13 residues in the CDR3. Germline loops: CDR1 SGHRS, CDR2 YFSETQ. The CDR3 DNA is TGCGCCAGCAGCTTGAGTCCGGGTGAGACCCAGTACTTC. Amino acid sequence: CASSLSPGETQYF.

This clonotype was seen at least ten times. J is TRBJ2-7 and V is TRBV6-1; 9 bases agree with TRBD1. CDR1 and CDR2 from the germline V gene are MNHNS and SASEGT. This CDR3 contains 13 residues. V shed 9 bases and J 4 bases; nucleotides not matched to a gene: 7. Here the CDR3 DNA reads TGTGCCAGTACTAGGACAGGGGCTTACGAGCAGTACTTC. This encodes CASTRTGAYEQYF.

The chain couples TRBV6-1 to TRBJ1-1; D is ambiguous. Trimming pared 7 bases from V and 0 bases from J, leaving 12 bases between. This CDR3 is 14 amino acids long. The germline gives CDR1 MNHNS, CDR2 SASEGT. CDR3 sequence: CASKAGLMNTEAFF. CDR3 DNA: TGTGCCAGCAAAGCGGGCCTGATGAACACTGAAGCTTTCTTT.

This clonotype was seen many times. The chain is built from TRBV6-1 and TRBJ1-1, with TRBD1 as a possible D gene (6 bases). CDR3 size: 13 residues. Per germline, CDR1 MNHNS and CDR2 SASEGT. Between the trimmed V and J ends, which lost 2 bases and 6 bases, there was a span of 10 bases. The CDR3 DNA sequence: TGTGCCAGCAGTGAAAGGGACATCTCTGAAGCTTTCTTT. Translating it yields CASSERDISEAFF.

This clonotype was seen repeatedly, ten times or more. The rearrangement joins TRBV24-1 to TRBJ2-5, with D tentatively TRBD1 (5 bases). CDR1 KGHDR and CDR2 SFDVKD come from the germline V gene. Trimming stripped 3 bases from V and 5 bases from J, with 15 bases between. The CDR3 has 15 amino acids. This CDR3 is CATSDPATKGETQYF. The DNA of the CDR3 is TGTGCCACCAGTGATCCAGCGACGAAGGGGGAGACCCAGTACTTC.

This clonotype has ten or more counts. This chain uses TRBV20-1 with TRBJ1-2; D unresolved. Germline CDR1 and CDR2: DFQATT and SNEGSKA (reference sequence). Trimming left V 3 bases short and J 5 bases short, with 13 bases between. The CDR3 is 13 residues long. Written as DNA, the CDR3 is TGCAGTGCTAGGGCAGAGATACCTTATGGCTACACCTTC. Translated, it gives CSARAEIPYGYTF.

This clonotype was detected a few times. The chain has TRBV6-1 and TRBJ2-5; D not resolved. V was cut by 6 bases and J by 5 bases, with 16 bases left in between. CDR1 and CDR2 from the germline V gene are MNHNS and SASEGT. This CDR3 has 14 amino acids. The CDR3 DNA follows: TGTGCCAGCAGCGATCGACTGGAATCGGAGACCCAGTACTTC. Translation: CASSDRLESETQYF.

The J gene is TRBJ2-7, the V gene TRBV28; D is perhaps TRBD2 (6 bases). The germline V gene encodes CDR1 MDHEN and CDR2 SYDVKM. Trimming removed 1 base at V and 5 bases at J, with 15 bases between. The CDR3 runs 15 residues. In DNA form, the CDR3 reads TGTGCCAGCAGTTTATTAAAAGCCGGGGGTAACGAGCAGTACTTC. It translates to CASSLLKAGGNEQYF.

V is TRBV15 and J is TRBJ2-7; D might be TRBD1 or TRBD2, each matching 5 bases. Trimming removed 0 bases from V and 5 bases from J, with 14 bases in between. The CDR3 spans 15 residues. Germline assignment: CDR1 LNHNV and CDR2 YYDKDF (reference sequence). CDR3 sequence reads: CATSRDPRDGHEQYF. Here the CDR3 DNA reads TGTGCCACCAGCAGAGACCCCCGGGACGGCCACGAGCAGTACTTC.

The CDR3 loop is CASSEYRQPQETQYF. The CDR3 nucleotides read TGTGCCAGCAGTGAATATCGGCAACCCCAAGAGACCCAGTACTTC. The chain employs TRBV25-1 and TRBJ2-5; D remains ambiguous. V lost 0 bases, J lost 1 base, and 9 bases lay in between. Germline V gene sequence: CDR1 MGHDK, CDR2 SYGVNS. There are 15 residues in the CDR3.

This clonotype was detected many times. In nucleotides, the CDR3 is TGTGCCAGCAGCCCACCCGGGACAGTCGTGTATGGCTACACCTTC. This translates into CASSPPGTVVYGYTF. The V and J genes are TRBV7-9 and TRBJ1-2, with TRBD1 matching 7 bases. The V and J ends lost 5 bases and 5 bases, in that order; junction bases with no gene match: 11. The CDR3 consists of 15 residues. From germline, CDR1 is SEHNR and CDR2 FQNEAQ (reference sequence).

This rearrangement joins TRBV6-1 to TRBJ2-7; TRBD1 matches 10 bases. Germline CDR1 MNHNS, CDR2 SASEGT. Losses at the gene ends were 7 bases for V and 3 bases for J; bases not matched to a gene: 3. This CDR3 is built from 13 residues. The CDR3 sequence: CASTGTGVYEQYF. In DNA form, the CDR3 reads TGTGCCAGCACCGGGACAGGGGTCTACGAGCAGTACTTC.

This clonotype was counted ten times or more. V gene TRBV30 combines with J gene TRBJ1-1; TRBD1 matches 10 bases. The CDR3 extends over 15 amino acids. V lost 0 bases and J lost 5; bases outside the gene matches: 6. CDR1 and CDR2 from the germline V gene are GTSNPN and SVGIG (reference sequence). The CDR3 is CAWSVRDRGKTEAFF. The CDR3 coding sequence is TGTGCCTGGAGTGTACGGGACAGGGGAAAAACTGAAGCTTTCTTT.

This clonotype has at least ten counts. The chain is built from TRBV28 and TRBJ2-7, with TRBD1 identical over 9 bases. After removal of 10 bases from V and 0 bases from J, the junction contained 10 bases not matched to a gene. Germline V gene sequence: CDR1 MDHEN, CDR2 SYDVKM. The CDR3 extends over 15 amino acids. The CDR3 region has the DNA TGTGCCACCATGGCCGGGACAGGGAGCTCCTACGAGCAGTACTTC. It codes for CATMAGTGSSYEQYF.

Ten or more counts support this clonotype. A much larger clonotype is one base distant, so this may be a read error. The chain carries TRBV28 and TRBJ2-7, with 7 bases aligning to TRBD1. This CDR3 contains 15 residues. Trimming cost V 6 bases and J 4 bases; bases outside gene matches: 12. The germline gives CDR1 MDHEN, CDR2 SYDVKM. As DNA, the CDR3 is TGTGCCAGCAGGAGAATCGGGACAGCGCTATACGAGCAGTACTTC. Translating gives CASRRIGTALYEQYF.

The V call is TRBV12-5, the J call TRBJ1-5, with D perhaps matching TRBD1 (6 bases). In germline, CDR1 is LGHNT, CDR2 FRNRAP. The V and J ends lost 3 bases and 3 bases respectively, with 12 bases between them. This CDR3 comprises 15 residues. DNA for the CDR3: TGTGCTAGTGGTTTCGTGGACAGCTTCAATCAGCCCCAGCATTTT. Its protein is CASGFVDSFNQPQHF.

The chain joins TRBV6-1 to TRBJ2-5, with D possibly TRBD1 on 5 matching bases. The CDR3 length is 17 residues. Germline V gene sequence: CDR1 MNHNS, CDR2 SASEGT. V lost 5 bases and J 1 base, leaving 20 bases between the germline ends. The CDR3 coding sequence is TGTGCCAGCAGTAAAAGATTTAATACAGGCGTCCAAGAGACCCAGTACTTC. This translates into CASSKRFNTGVQETQYF.

This clonotype has at least ten counts. One end of the junction varies from germline; a read error may be responsible. The genes are TRBV28 and TRBJ1-2; the D gene is possibly TRBD1 (6 bases). The CDR3 covers 15 residues. Germline V gene lookup returns CDR1 MDHEN and CDR2 SYDVKM. In nucleotides, the CDR3 is TGTGCCAGCAGTAACCGGGGCAGGGGATTCGCAGGCTACGCCTTC. It specifies CASSNRGRGFAGYAF.

This clonotype was recorded at least ten times. The genes are TRBV28 and TRBJ2-5; the D gene is possibly TRBD2 (6 bases). Per the germline V gene, CDR1 is MDHEN and CDR2 is SYDVKM. The germline V and J ends were trimmed by 1 base and 4 bases, with 13 bases remaining between them. The CDR3 contains 15 residues. The CDR3 coding sequence is TGTGCCAGCAGTTTATCGGCGGGACGGGCAGAGACCCAGTACTTC. Its protein is CASSLSAGRAETQYF. The full variable domain, its missing parts supplied by reference TRBV28 and TRBJ2-5, is DVKVTQSSRYLVKRTGEKVFLECVQDMDHENMFWYRQDPGLGLRLIYFSYDVKMKEKGDIPEGYSVSREKKERFSLILESASTNQTSMYLCASSLSAGRAETQYFGPGTRLLVL.

V is TRBV6-2 or TRBV6-3 and J is TRBJ2-5; D unresolved. Germline V gene lookup returns CDR1 MNHEY and CDR2 SVGEGT. Trimming removed 0 bases at V and 2 bases at J, with 19 bases between. The CDR3 sequence is 18 residues long. The CDR3 region is CASSYSGSSLRSQETQYF. The CDR3 coding sequence is TGTGCCAGCAGTTACTCAGGTTCTAGTTTGAGGTCTCAAGAGACCCAGTACTTC.

V is TRBV12-3 or TRBV12-4 and J is TRBJ1-1; D call uncertain. The CDR3 totals 13 residues. V was trimmed by 6 bases and J by 1 base, leaving 9 bases between them. In nucleotides, the CDR3 is TGTGCCAGCAGGAAAACAGAGAACACTGAAGCTTTCTTT. Translating gives CASRKTENTEAFF.